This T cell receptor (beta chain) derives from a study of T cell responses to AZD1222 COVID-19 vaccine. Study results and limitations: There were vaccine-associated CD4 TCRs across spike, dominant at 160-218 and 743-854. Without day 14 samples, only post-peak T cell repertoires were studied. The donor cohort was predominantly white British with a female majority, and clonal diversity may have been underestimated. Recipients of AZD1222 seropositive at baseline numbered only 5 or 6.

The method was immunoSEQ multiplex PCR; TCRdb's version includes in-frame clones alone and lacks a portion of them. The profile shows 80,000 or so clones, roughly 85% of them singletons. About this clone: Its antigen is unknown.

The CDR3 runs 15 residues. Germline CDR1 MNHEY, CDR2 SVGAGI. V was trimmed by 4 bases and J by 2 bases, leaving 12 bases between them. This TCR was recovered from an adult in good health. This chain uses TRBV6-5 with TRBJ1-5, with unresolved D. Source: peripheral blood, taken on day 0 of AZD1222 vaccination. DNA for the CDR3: TGTGCCAGCAGTTCCACTGGTATGGGCAATCAGCCCCAGCATTTT. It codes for CASSSTGMGNQPQHF.